This TCR beta chain comes out of a study of blood T cell repertoires in COVID-19. Sequenced by immunoSEQ multiplex PCR; TCRdb stores in-frame clones only, minus some. The sample yields 30,000 or so clones, roughly four fifths seen once. Germline lookup yields CDR1 LGHNA and CDR2 YSLEER. The CDR3 sequence is 16 residues long. The V and J ends lost 4 bases and 2 bases, in that order; junction bases with no gene match: 6. V and J are TRBV4-3 and TRBJ2-3; TRBD2 matches at 10 bases. This TCR derives from a man aged 80 or over with active or convalescent COVID-19. What was sequenced was peripheral blood. This CDR3 is CASSLRTSGNTDTQYF. In DNA, the CDR3 is TGCGCCAGCAGCCTCCGGACTAGCGGAAACACAGATACGCAGTATTTT.